This T cell receptor beta chain appears in the sequencing data of a study of blood T cell repertoires in COVID-19. Study details: Collection of acute and convalescent COVID-19 samples took place in the United States, Italy and Spain.

CDR3 size: 19 residues. The V gene's germline CDR1 is MGHRA and CDR2 YSYEKL. V shed 0 bases, J shed 2 bases, and the junction held 11 bases outside the gene matches. Assay used: immunoSEQ multiplex PCR; TCRdb lists only in-frame clones, some missing. Of about 500,000 clones listed, about 85% were seen once; the top ten hold roughly 0.7%. Two negative PCRs, clearance, or symptom resolution had been documented for recovered Cohort 3 donors. The V call is TRBV4-1, the J call TRBJ2-3, with 10 bases that match TRBD1. The source material was PBMCs or T cells enriched from blood (not recorded which). This clonotype originated in a woman aged 18-29 years who had recovered from COVID-19. CDR3 coding DNA: TGCGCCAGCAGCCAAGAGGGGACAGGGGTCGGTTTGGACACAGATACGCAGTATTTT. This gives the protein CASSQEGTGVGLDTDTQYF.